One and the same sample provided the 26 T cell receptor beta chains below, sequenced in a study of CXCR3-negative and CXCR3-positive naive CD8 T cells. Points from the study as a whole: Against CXCR3-negative naive cells, CXCR3-positive naive cells showed more hydrophobic TRB CDR3s.

It was by 5' RACE with UMI labels that the TRB cDNA libraries were prepared. TCRdb reprocessed the 5' RACE reads; each CDR3 protein has one entry and no DNA is given. The ten most abundant clones cover over 0.25% of a sample with 120,000 to 150,000 distinct CDR3 sequences. No antigen has been assigned to these receptors. Source material: naive CXCR3+ CD8+ T cells from blood. Subset here: CD45RO-CCR7+CD27+CD95- naive CD8+ T cells expressing CXCR3 (TNR3+). The receptors here all came from a human donor in good health. Some clones in this sample may be carry-over from other donors' samples.

V usage is TRBV12-3 or TRBV12-4 and J usage is TRBJ1-5. The CDR3 runs 13 residues. The CDR3 here is CASSFHFNQPQHF.

The chain joins TRBV9 to TRBJ2-3. CDR3 length equals 16 residues. Germline loops: CDR1 SGDLS, CDR2 YYNGEE. CDR3 sequence: CASSVAVKASTDTQYF.

The chain uses TRBV9 and TRBJ2-7. This CDR3 is 14 amino acids long. Germline CDR1 SGDLS, CDR2 YYNGEE. The CDR3: CASSVADTPYEQYF.

The J gene is TRBJ1-5, the V gene TRBV20-1. Germline values: CDR1 DFQATT, CDR2 SNEGSKA (reference sequence). The CDR3 is 20 residues long. The CDR3 is CSALFYPGGLEPLSNQPQHF.

The chain combines TRBV29-1 with TRBJ2-7; TCRdb lists TRBD1, though no DNA is available to test this call. The CDR3 runs to 16 residues. In germline, CDR1 is SQVTM, CDR2 ANQGSEA. CDR3 sequence: CSAQGQGATRSYEQYF.

The chain uses TRBV7-2 and TRBJ2-5; absent DNA, TCRdb's TRBD1 call cannot be checked. CDR3 size: 13 residues. Germline lookup yields CDR1 SGHTA and CDR2 FQGNSA. CDR3 sequence reads: CASSGGHVGTQYF. Complete variable domain (other parts from reference TRBV7-2 and TRBJ2-5): GAGVSQSPSNKVTEKGKDVELRCDPISGHTALYWYRQSLGQGLEFLIYFQGNSAPDKSGLPSDRFSAERTGGSVSTLTIQRTQQEDSAVYLCASSGGHVGTQYFGPGTRLLVL.

The V gene is TRBV5-6, the J gene TRBJ2-7; TCRdb's D gene call, TRBD1, goes unchecked for lack of DNA. The CDR3 sequence is 13 residues long. Germline V gene sequence: CDR1 SGHDT, CDR2 YYEEEE. The CDR3 is CASSWGQGGEQYF. Supplemented by reference TRBV5-6 and TRBJ2-7, the full variable domain reads DAGVTQSPTHLIKTRGQQVTLRCSPKSGHDTVSWYQQALGQGPQFIFQYYEEEERQRGNFPDRFSGHQFPNYSSELNVNALLLGDSALYLCASSWGQGGEQYFGPGTRLTVT.

The chain employs TRBV13 and TRBJ2-7. Germline V CDR1 and CDR2: PRHDT, FYEKMQ (reference sequence). CDR3 size: 12 residues. The CDR3 protein is CASSSKPIEQYF.

This chain links TRBV3-1 with TRBJ2-1; the D call of TRBD2 rests on TCRdb alone, since no DNA is present to check it. Germline V gives CDR1 LGHDT, CDR2 YNNKEL (reference sequence). The CDR3 sequence is 15 residues long. The CDR3 protein is CASSQVTSGNNEQFF.

J is TRBJ2-7 and V is TRBV29-1. The CDR3 runs to 11 residues. Germline-derived CDR1 and CDR2 are SQVTM and ANQGSEA. This chain's CDR3 is CSVEDFDEQYF.

The V call is TRBV5-6, the J call TRBJ2-2; the D call of TRBD1 rests on TCRdb alone, since no DNA is present to check it. CDR1 SGHDT and CDR2 YYEEEE come from the germline V gene. CDR3 length: 16 residues. This chain's CDR3 is CASSLVYRTNTGELFF.

The rearrangement uses TRBV29-1 and TRBJ2-7; with no DNA, the TCRdb D assignment of TRBD1 cannot be verified. Germline V gene data show CDR1 as SQVTM and CDR2 as ANQGSEA. CDR3 size: 14 residues. The CDR3 loop reads CSVESGTGGYEQYF.

V usage is TRBV4-3 and J usage is TRBJ2-1. CDR1 is LGHNA and CDR2 is YSLEER in the germline V gene. CDR3 length: 13 amino acids. This CDR3 reads CASSQDRGSEQFF.

The chain carries TRBV23-1 and TRBJ1-1; the TCRdb D gene call, TRBD1, has no DNA to confirm it. TRBV23-1 is recorded as an ORF, its role being uncertain. The CDR3 sequence is 15 residues long. CDR3 in amino acids: CASSQGHPSRTEAFF.

The chain has TRBV12-3 or TRBV12-4 and TRBJ1-1; the TRBD1 assignment by TCRdb is unverifiable without DNA. This CDR3 region has 13 residues. The CDR3: CASSHTGGTEAFF.

The chain uses TRBV7-9 and TRBJ1-1. The germline V gene has CDR1 SEHNR and CDR2 FQNEAQ (reference sequence). CDR3 size: 12 residues. The CDR3 here is CASKMAYTEAFF. The variable domain in full, with the rest retrieved from reference TRBV7-9 and TRBJ1-1, is DTGVSQNPRHKITKRGQNVTFRCDPISEHNRLYWYRQTLGQGPEFLTYFQNEAQLEKSRLLSDRFSAERPKGSFSTLEIQRTEQGDSAMYLCASKMAYTEAFFGQGTRLTVV.

V is TRBV28 and J is TRBJ1-1. The CDR3 loop spans 11 amino acids. Looked up from germline, CDR1 is MDHEN and CDR2 is SYDVKM. CDR3 region: CASSGRVEAFF.

This sequence joins TRBV6-2 or TRBV6-3 and TRBJ2-3. CDR3 length: 15 amino acids. Per germline, CDR1 MNHEY and CDR2 SVGEGT. CDR3 protein: CASSAGISITDTQYF.

This rearrangement joins TRBV25-1 to TRBJ2-2; TCRdb reports TRBD1, a call that lacks DNA to check it against. Germline CDR1 is MGHDK and CDR2 is SYGVNS. The CDR3 is 14 amino acids. The CDR3 sequence: CASRRQGSSGELFF.

The chain has TRBV3-1 and TRBJ1-5. The CDR3 runs to 15 residues. In germline, CDR1 is LGHDT, CDR2 YNNKEL (reference sequence). CDR3 region: CASSQGLYSNQPQHF.

The chain recombines TRBV6-6 with TRBJ2-1; lacking DNA, the TRBD2 call made by TCRdb goes unchecked. The length of the CDR3 is 16 residues. Per germline, CDR1 MNHNY and CDR2 SVGAGI (reference sequence). This CDR3 is CASSYPGTSGYNEQFF.

The chain employs TRBV7-9 and TRBJ1-2. CDR1 SEHNR and CDR2 FQNEAQ come from the germline V gene (reference sequence). The CDR3 runs 12 residues. CDR3 sequence: CASSFEGSMCTF.

This sequence joins TRBV7-9 and TRBJ2-1; TCRdb's assignment of TRBD2 cannot be checked, as there is no DNA. Germline V gives CDR1 SEHNR, CDR2 FQNEAQ (reference sequence). This CDR3 is 16 amino acids long. The CDR3 sequence is CASSLGASGIGSEQFF.

The gene calls are TRBV15 and TRBJ2-1; TCRdb reports TRBD1, a call that lacks DNA to check it against. There are 16 residues in the CDR3. The germline CDR1 and CDR2 sequences are LNHNV and YYDKDF (reference sequence). The CDR3 is CATSRYPGTGYNEQFF.

The chain uses TRBV6-1 and TRBJ2-2. Germline assignment: CDR1 MNHNS and CDR2 SASEGT. CDR3 length: 15 amino acids. The CDR3 here is CASSEEAANTGELFF.

This chain connects TRBV5-1 to TRBJ2-1. The germline V gene encodes CDR1 SGHRS and CDR2 YFSETQ. CDR3 size: 13 residues. Here the CDR3 reads CASSLGGFNEQFF.